These T cell receptor beta chains were read from a single sample in a study of blood T cell repertoires in COVID-19. The method was immunoSEQ multiplex PCR; TCRdb's version includes in-frame clones alone and lacks a portion of them. Here the sample spans fewer than 200,000 clones, roughly 90% being singletons. Sample: peripheral blood. These TCRs come from a man in his thirties or forties with COVID-19, enrolled during active disease. Both conserved end residues are part of each CDR3. D genes are given only for firm matches. Expanded clones get a size class; other rows say once, few or many, or leave the size out.

J gene | clone size | V gene | D gene | CDR3 protein | CDR3 DNA
TRBJ1-5 | NA | TRBV5-1 | NA | CASSLIGGAQPQHF | TGCGCCAGCAGCTTGATTGGAGGGGCTCAGCCCCAGCATTTT
TRBJ2-1 | NA | TRBV4-1 | NA | CASSQDPRLSYNEQFF | TGCGCCAGCAGCCAAGATCCCCGTCTCTCCTACAATGAGCAGTTCTTC
TRBJ2-1 | NA | TRBV19 | TRBD2 | CASSFRLAGGPGEQFF | TGTGCCAGTAGTTTCCGACTAGCGGGAGGGCCCGGTGAGCAGTTCTTC
TRBJ2-1 | NA | TRBV25-1 | TRBD1 | CASSQTGVGSYNEQFF | TGTGCCAGCAGTCAAACAGGGGTAGGCTCCTACAATGAGCAGTTCTTC
TRBJ2-1 | NA | TRBV7-7 | TRBD2 | CASSPSGGSSYNEQFF | TGTGCCAGCAGCCCATCGGGGGGGAGCTCCTACAATGAGCAGTTCTTC
TRBJ1-1 | NA | TRBV11-1 | TRBD1 | CASSHRDRGGKTEAFF | TGTGCCAGCAGCCACAGGGACAGGGGAGGTAAGACTGAAGCTTTCTTT
TRBJ2-7 | NA | TRBV28 | TRBD2 | CASSLPGLAGVSRGSPYEQYF | TGTGCCAGCAGCCTCCCGGGACTAGCGGGAGTGTCTCGCGGGTCCCCCTACGAGCAGTACTTC
TRBJ1-1 | NA | TRBV12-3/TRBV12-4 | TRBD1 | CASDFTGGERAFF | TGTGCCAGCGATTTTACAGGGGGCGAGCGAGCTTTCTTT
TRBJ2-1 | once | TRBV28 | TRBD2 | CASSPWASGRMYNEQFF | TGTGCCAGCAGCCCATGGGCTAGCGGGAGGATGTACAATGAGCAGTTCTTC
TRBJ2-5 | NA | TRBV29-1 | TRBD2 | CSVEPDGGETQYF | TGCAGCGTTGAACCCGACGGGGGGGAGACCCAGTACTTC
TRBJ1-1 | NA | TRBV6-2/TRBV6-3 | NA | CASSYISVNTEAFF | TGTGCCAGCAGTTACATTAGCGTGAACACTGAAGCTTTCTTT
TRBJ1-5 | NA | TRBV19 | NA | CASSIQFNQPQHF | TGTGCCAGTAGTATACAGTTCAATCAGCCCCAGCATTTT
TRBJ2-7 | NA | TRBV3-1/TRBV3-2 | NA | CASSQDFGSYEQYF | TGTGCCAGCAGCCAAGATTTCGGCTCCTACGAGCAGTACTTC
TRBJ1-4 | NA | TRBV24-1 | NA | CATSALFNEKLFF | TGTGCCACCAGTGCCCTCTTTAATGAAAAACTGTTTTTT
TRBJ2-6 | NA | TRBV5-5 | TRBD1 | CASSQGQVNSGANVLTF | TGTGCCAGCAGCCAGGGACAGGTTAACTCTGGGGCCAACGTCCTGACTTTC
TRBJ1-5 | NA | TRBV19 | TRBD1 | CASSLGQVDQPQHF | TGTGCCAGTAGTTTGGGACAGGTAGATCAGCCCCAGCATTTT
TRBJ1-1 | NA | TRBV7-9 | TRBD1 | CASSLGTGFDTEAFF | TGTGCCAGCAGCTTAGGGACAGGGTTTGACACTGAAGCTTTCTTT
TRBJ2-1 | NA | TRBV7-3 | TRBD1 | CASSLTRDRGYNEQFF | TGTGCCAGCAGCTTAACCCGGGACAGGGGTTACAATGAGCAGTTCTTC
TRBJ2-7 | once | TRBV5-1 | NA | CASSLDGGVVYEQYF | TGCGCCAGCAGCTTGGATGGCGGGGTGGTGTACGAGCAGTACTTC
TRBJ2-2 | NA | TRBV7-8 | TRBD1 | CASSLKMGQGRNGELFF | TGTGCCAGCAGCCTAAAAATGGGACAGGGTAGGAACGGGGAGCTGTTTTTT
TRBJ1-2 | NA | TRBV18 | NA | CASSPRLEDYGYTF | TGTGCCAGCTCACCGCGCCTGGAGGACTATGGCTACACCTTC
TRBJ2-7 | NA | TRBV7-9 | TRBD1 | CASSFTRDSPSYEQYF | TGTGCCAGCAGCTTTACCCGGGACAGTCCCTCCTACGAGCAGTACTTC
TRBJ2-3 | NA | TRBV2 | NA | CASSGQATDTQYF | TGTGCCAGCAGTGGCCAGGCCACAGATACGCAGTATTTT
TRBJ2-7 | NA | TRBV19 | TRBD1 | CASSAKSVTRDRGTYEQYF | TGTGCCAGTAGTGCCAAAAGTGTGACTCGGGACAGGGGAACCTACGAGCAGTACTTC
TRBJ2-7 | NA | TRBV5-1 | TRBD2 | CASSRGDRTFEQYF | TGCGCCAGCAGCCGGGGGGATAGGACGTTCGAGCAGTACTTC
TRBJ2-4 | NA | TRBV27 | TRBD1 | CASSLLGTGGLNIQYF | TGTGCCAGCAGTTTACTGGGGACAGGGGGCCTAAACATTCAGTACTTC
TRBJ2-5 | NA | TRBV6-2/TRBV6-3 | TRBD1 | CASSYLGTEQETQYF | TGTGCCAGCAGTTACCTGGGGACAGAACAAGAGACCCAGTACTTC
TRBJ2-1 | NA | TRBV4-1 | NA | CASSREPRIYNEQFF | TGCGCCAGCAGCCGGGAGCCCCGTATCTACAATGAGCAGTTCTTC
TRBJ2-7 | NA | TRBV6-5 | NA | CASSPSGVGEQYF | TGTGCCAGCAGTCCCTCGGGGGTTGGCGAGCAGTACTTC
TRBJ2-3 | once | TRBV7-9 | TRBD2 | CASILAGGSTDTQYF | TGTGCCAGCATACTAGCGGGGGGGTCCACAGATACGCAGTATTTT
TRBJ2-7 | NA | TRBV11-2 | NA | CASSDALRTDYEQYF | TGTGCCAGCAGCGATGCATTGAGGACAGATTACGAGCAGTACTTC
TRBJ1-2 | once | TRBV5-4 | NA | CASSLQGARVSGYTF | TGTGCCAGCAGCTTACAAGGGGCGCGCGTCTCTGGCTACACCTTC
TRBJ2-1 | NA | TRBV7-3 | TRBD1 | CASSLWTGADEQFF | TGTGCCAGCAGCTTATGGACAGGGGCCGATGAGCAGTTCTTC
TRBJ2-3 | NA | TRBV7-9 | NA | CASILDSDTQYF | TGTGCCAGCATCCTAGACTCGGATACGCAGTATTTT
TRBJ2-2 | once | TRBV28 | NA | CASSLAGGTGELFF | TGTGCCAGCAGTTTAGCAGGAGGCACCGGGGAGCTGTTTTTT
TRBJ2-7 | NA | TRBV10-3 | NA | CAIREAAPYEQYF | TGTGCCATCAGGGAGGCGGCACCCTACGAGCAGTACTTC
TRBJ1-2 | NA | TRBV6-2/TRBV6-3 | NA | CASSYSMAWGVSNYGYTF | TGTGCCAGCAGTTACTCGATGGCTTGGGGGGTTTCTAACTATGGCTACACCTTC
TRBJ2-2 | NA | TRBV10-3 | TRBD2 | CAIRNLAGETGELFF | TGTGCCATTAGAAATTTAGCGGGAGAAACCGGGGAGCTGTTTTTT
TRBJ1-1 | once | TRBV9 | NA | CASSVATEATEAFF | TGTGCCAGCAGCGTAGCCACCGAAGCGACTGAAGCTTTCTTT
TRBJ2-5 | NA | TRBV19 | NA | CASSMGGIVFRQETQYF | TGTGCCAGTAGTATGGGGGGAATCGTATTTCGCCAAGAGACCCAGTACTTC
TRBJ2-1 | NA | TRBV28 | TRBD2 | CASDQSGNYNEQFF | TGTGCCAGCGATCAGAGCGGGAATTACAATGAGCAGTTCTTC
TRBJ1-1 | few | TRBV3-1/TRBV3-2 | NA | CASSQVFTGYPDTEAFF | TGTGCCAGCAGCCAAGTATTCACGGGATACCCAGACACTGAAGCTTTCTTT
TRBJ2-5 | NA | TRBV4-1 | NA | CASSVLEGRTQYF | TGCGCCAGCAGCGTTCTGGAGGGAAGGACCCAGTACTTC
TRBJ2-1 | few | TRBV28 | NA | CASTSAWDNSYNEQFF | TGTGCCAGCACTTCCGCCTGGGACAACTCCTACAATGAGCAGTTCTTC
TRBJ2-5 | NA | TRBV6-6 | TRBD2 | CASNKRGDETQYF | TGTGCCAGCAACAAGCGGGGGGACGAGACCCAGTACTTC
TRBJ2-7 | once | TRBV6-5 | TRBD2 | CASSYARGYEQYF | TGTGCCAGCAGTTACGCGCGGGGGTACGAGCAGTACTTC
TRBJ2-1 | NA | TRBV7-3 | TRBD1 | CASSSRGQGQFF | TGTGCCAGCAGCTCAAGAGGACAGGGCCAGTTCTTC
TRBJ2-2 | NA | TRBV5-1 | TRBD1 | CASSPRPGQRNTGELFF | TGCGCCAGCAGCCCCAGGCCGGGACAGAGGAACACCGGGGAGCTGTTTTTT
TRBJ2-7 | once | TRBV7-6 | NA | CASGSSSYEQYF | TGTGCCAGCGGGAGCAGCTCCTACGAGCAGTACTTC
TRBJ1-2 | NA | TRBV5-4 | TRBD1 | CASSLEDRHYGYTF | TGTGCCAGCAGCTTGGAGGACAGGCACTATGGCTACACCTTC
TRBJ1-1 | NA | TRBV11-3 | TRBD1 | CASSFGQGAEAFF | TGTGCCAGCAGCTTCGGACAGGGGGCTGAGGCTTTCTTT
TRBJ1-4 | NA | TRBV7-9 | TRBD1 | CASSSRGEKLFF | TGTGCCAGCAGTTCCAGGGGGGAAAAACTGTTTTTT
TRBJ2-7 | NA | TRBV28 | TRBD2 | CASSLWEGGTYEQYF | TGTGCCAGCAGTTTATGGGAGGGAGGGACGTACGAGCAGTACTTC
TRBJ2-7 | NA | TRBV5-4 | TRBD1 | CASSFPRQGAYEQYF | TGTGCCAGCAGCTTTCCGAGACAGGGGGCCTACGAGCAGTACTTC
TRBJ1-1 | NA | TRBV30 | TRBD1 | CAWSMNRGDTEAFF | TGTGCCTGGAGTATGAACAGGGGGGACACTGAAGCTTTCTTT
TRBJ1-6 | NA | TRBV4-3 | NA | CASSQDFRVYSPLHF | TGCGCCAGCAGCCAAGATTTCCGGGTTTATTCACCCCTCCACTTT